This T cell receptor beta chain was obtained from a study of CD8 T cells in ankylosing spondylitis. Overall study findings and caveats: Earlier work had already found some motif variants in reactive arthritis synovial fluid and blood. Reports say disease-linked clones showed up significantly more in matched ankylosing spondylitis synovial fluid. Within peripheral blood, clones linked to disease were CD8+ and relatively rare. What seemed typical of ankylosing spondylitis blood was a TCR beta motif built from roughly eight highly homologous variants.

It was by quantitative 5'-RACE with molecular barcodes that TCR beta libraries were made. From the 5' RACE reads, TCRdb called clonotypes with MiXCR, one entry per CDR3 protein. The repertoire holds fewer than 550,000 distinct CDR3 sequences, with under 5.5% as singletons. This clonotype has just a few counts. The antigen remains undetermined. Germline CDR1 SGHRS, CDR2 YFSETQ. The CDR3 consists of 14 residues. The germline V and J ends were trimmed by 0 bases and 2 bases, with 9 bases remaining between them. The TCR originated in a male donor with ankylosing spondylitis. Sequenced material: blood, either unsorted or a sorted T cell fraction (not recorded which). The chain is built from TRBV5-1 and TRBJ2-7; D gene ambiguous. The DNA for the CDR3 is TGCGCCAGCAGCTTGGTGCTGTCTCCCTACGAGCAGTACTTC. This codes for CASSLVLSPYEQYF. The entire variable domain, with the rest obtained from reference TRBV5-1 and TRBJ2-7, is as follows: KAGVTQTPRYLIKTRGQQVTLSCSPISGHRSVSWYQQTPGQGLQFLFEYFSETQRNKGNFPGRFSGRQFSNSRSEMNVSTLELGDSALYLCASSLVLSPYEQYFGPGTRLTVT.